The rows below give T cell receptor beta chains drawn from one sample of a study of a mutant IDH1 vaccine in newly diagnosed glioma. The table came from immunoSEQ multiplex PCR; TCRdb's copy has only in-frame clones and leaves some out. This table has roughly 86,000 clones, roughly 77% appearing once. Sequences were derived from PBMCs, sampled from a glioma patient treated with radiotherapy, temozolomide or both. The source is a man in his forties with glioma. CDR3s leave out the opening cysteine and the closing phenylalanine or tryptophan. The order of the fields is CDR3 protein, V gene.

SASRGANEKLF | TRBV29-1
ASRSPSGSYGETQY | TRBV28
ASSYRDQETQY | TRBV6-5
ASTPWGGETQY | TRBV28
ATSRVSGLGAETQY | TRBV15
ASSDREYYGYT | TRBV25-1
ASSLRTRGELF | TRBV19
ASGLVQLPSSYNSPLH | TRBV12-5
ASSLDTGGGTEAF | TRBV5-1
ASSQEMEDTQY | TRBV4-3
ASSTPKMQGGRNTEAF | TRBV19
ASSLGGNRDTEAF | TRBV7-9
ASSVLGGLPQH | TRBV11-2
ASSGTGYVSEQY | TRBV6-1
ASSPAALAGLNEQF | TRBV4-2
ASSLTGGGNGYT | TRBV5-4
ASTGTGGTDTQY | TRBV6-5
ASRAAQGFGYT | TRBV11-2
ASSPGPPTTGELF | TRBV7-2
ASSLFTGDQPQH | TRBV27
ASRDTSGAYEQY | TRBV27
ASSLSRGDEQF | TRBV7-6
ASSISVGQGNQPQH | TRBV19
ASSYSRRGGPNEQF | TRBV6-5
ASSLGGSGNTIY | TRBV28
ASRHKVTSTDTQY | TRBV2
AWTEGTGLYEQY | TRBV30
AISGPLTQGGEQY | TRBV10-3
AWAGGVYEQY | TRBV30
ASSIGGQDEQY | TRBV9
ASSESVGGRQF | TRBV10-1
ASSLHPGLADGYT | TRBV28
ASSSRERERTDTQY | TRBV5-4
ASSQPGQGDPYEQY | TRBV18
ASSLDSRLSGELF | TRBV7-2
ASSYKGLEQY | TRBV6-6
ASSLSGRFSTDTQY | TRBV5-6
ASSLGIGQGGLETQY | TRBV5-1
ASSQPRGANYGYT | TRBV9
ASSPRGLQGQPQH | TRBV4-2
ASSDRRGHRTEAF | TRBV28
ASSIRGYSNQPQH | TRBV19
ASSYFRAYGYT | TRBV6-5
SVDRGSTEAF | TRBV29-1
ASSQERLAPYEQY | TRBV4-2
ASSVDLTGRSDEQF | TRBV9
ASSYSASPLH | TRBV6-5
ARHSRGHPAYEQY | TRBV5-3
ASSPIGDTEAF | TRBV7-9
ASSLGTKANYGYT | TRBV7-8
ASSYILRYT | TRBV6-6
ASSPRDRGWTDTDTQY | TRBV7-9
ASSLDPLGLPEAF | TRBV5-6
ASSLAGEQY | TRBV7-2
ASSQVGLATNTGELF | TRBV4-1
SVEVGQGETQY | TRBV29-1